This T cell receptor (beta chain) was identified during a study of beta chain features in type 1 diabetes. Study at large: The study found patients and healthy donors alike in age, gender and cell yields. Across every sample, around 100,000,000 sorted cells were examined in total.

This clone came up a few times. The target antigen is unknown. CDR3 size: 15 residues. CDR1 is MDHEN and CDR2 is SYDVKM in the germline V gene. V was cut by 6 bases and J by 0 bases, with 13 bases left in between. Study results and limitations: For patients, the naive, central memory and Treg TCRB repertoires appeared more alike than for healthy donors. There was a moderate but significant shortening of TCRB CDR3s in all four CD4+ subsets of Type 1 diabetes patients.

As every portion of the isolated RNA was reverse transcribed, the sequencing read expressed TCRB transcripts. Some clones are missing from TCRdb's copy, which holds only in-frame ones; the method was immunoSEQ multiplex PCR. In the table there are 600,000 to 750,000 clones, 12% of which are singletons. A CD45RO/CCR7/CD25/CD127/CD95/CD27 panel sorted naive, central memory, regulatory and stem cell-like memory CD4+ cells. Sample: naive CD4+ T cells from blood. The V call is TRBV28, the J call TRBJ2-3; D might be TRBD1 (5 bases). This sequence was found in a man aged 30-40 years with type 1 diabetes. CDR3 coding DNA: TGTGCCAGCAGATGGCGACAGCGTAGCACAGATACGCAGTATTTT. Residues: CASRWRQRSTDTQYF.